These 27 T cell receptor beta chains share one sample of origin, sequenced in a study of lymphopenia after photon versus proton radiotherapy. Generated by immunoSEQ multiplex PCR, the TCRdb table keeps only in-frame clones and is missing some. The sample consists of over 20,000 clones, approximately 90% of them appearing once. The source was peripheral blood, collected from a patient treated with proton-based radiotherapy. The receptor set was obtained from a man at least 80 years old with esophageal cancer.

The rearrangement links TRBV30 to TRBJ1-6; possibly TRBD1 for D (6 bases). CDR1 and CDR2 from the germline V gene are GTSNPN and SVGIG (reference sequence). The V end was cut by 0 bases, the J end by 7 bases, with 10 bases between. This CDR3 is built from 14 residues. The CDR3 nucleotides are TGTGCCTGGAGTGTAACGGGGGGCAATTCACCCCTCCACTTT. As protein: CAWSVTGGNSPLHF.

J is TRBJ2-7 and V is TRBV7-9; 7 bases agree with TRBD1. The length of the CDR3 is 15 residues. Germline lookup yields CDR1 SEHNR and CDR2 FQNEAQ (reference sequence). V shed 2 bases and J 3 bases; nucleotides not matched to a gene: 7. CDR3 coding DNA: TGTGCCAGCAGCTTACCGGGACAGACCATCTACGAGCAGTACTTC. Its translation: CASSLPGQTIYEQYF.

This chain connects TRBV27 to TRBJ1-2; D is unresolved. The CDR3 has 12 residues. Germline CDR1 and CDR2: MNHEY and SMNVEV (reference sequence). Between the trimmed V and J ends, which lost 4 bases and 4 bases, there was a span of 7 bases. This chain's CDR3 is CASSSGRYGYTF. In DNA form, the CDR3 reads TGTGCCAGCAGTTCCGGGCGCTATGGCTACACCTTC.

This sequence joins TRBV10-3 and TRBJ2-7, with D hard to call. The CDR3 has 11 amino acids. Germline V lookup: CDR1 ENHRY, CDR2 SYGVKD. The V and J ends lost 6 bases and 1 base respectively, with 4 bases between them. The DNA of the CDR3 is TGTGCCATCAGGGATTCCTACGAGCAGTACTTC. It yields the protein CAIRDSYEQYF.

This clone was found a few times. This rearrangement joins TRBV7-3 to TRBJ2-1, with D tentatively TRBD2 (6 bases). The V end lost 2 bases, the J end lost 2 bases, and 7 bases lay between the germline ends. Germline assignment: CDR1 SGHTA and CDR2 FQGTGA. This CDR3 is built from 14 residues. As DNA, the CDR3 is TGTGCCAGCAGCTTATCTAGCGCCTACAATGAGCAGTTCTTC. Translated: CASSLSSAYNEQFF.

V and J are TRBV28 and TRBJ1-2; no reliable D call. V was cut by 3 bases and J by 4 bases, with 12 bases left in between. This CDR3 has 14 amino acids. CDR1 and CDR2 (germline): MDHEN, SYDVKM. DNA for the CDR3: TGTGCCAGCAGTTTCGGGGTTTATAGCTATGGCTACACCTTC. This gives the protein CASSFGVYSYGYTF.

This rearrangement joins TRBV4-3 to TRBJ1-5; D unclear. This CDR3 contains 16 residues. CDR1 is LGHNA, CDR2 YSLEER, per germline. Trimming pared 0 bases from V and 0 bases from J, leaving 9 bases between. CDR3 loop: CASSQDTITSNQPQHF. CDR3 nucleotides: TGCGCCAGCAGCCAAGATACGATTACTAGCAATCAGCCCCAGCATTTT.

The chain recombines TRBV18 with TRBJ1-4; 7 positions agree with TRBD1. CDR1 is KGHSH and CDR2 is LQKENI in the germline V gene. J gave up 7 bases and V 3 bases, and 5 bases lay outside the gene matches. The CDR3 is 14 amino acids. CDR3 DNA sequence: TGTGCCAGCTCACCTCGACAGGGTGGTGAAAAACTGTTTTTT. Its protein product is CASSPRQGGEKLFF.

The chain links TRBV4-3 to TRBJ2-7; 7 nucleotides agree with TRBD2. Trimming took 5 bases from V and 1 from J; bases not matched to a gene: 5. CDR1 LGHNA and CDR2 YSLEER come from the germline V gene. The CDR3 length is 14 residues. CDR3 in amino acids: CASSVLADSYEQYF. CDR3 in DNA: TGCGCCAGCAGCGTCCTAGCGGATTCCTACGAGCAGTACTTC.

The chain recombines TRBV5-1 with TRBJ2-5; D ambiguous. This CDR3 spans 13 amino acids. With 4 bases removed from V and 3 bases from J, the gap between germline ends came to 10 bases. From germline, CDR1 is SGHRS and CDR2 YFSETQ. The CDR3 region has the DNA TGCGCCAGCAGCCCCGACACGAAAGAGACCCAGTACTTC. It is translated as CASSPDTKETQYF.

The rearrangement links TRBV11-3 to TRBJ1-1; the D is unclear. V was clipped by 5 bases and J by 1 base, with 8 bases between them. The CDR3 spans 13 residues. Germline V gene sequence: CDR1 SGHNT, CDR2 YENEEA. CDR3 amino acids: CASSRGRNTEAFF. CDR3 DNA: TGTGCCAGCAGCCGAGGGAGGAACACTGAAGCTTTCTTT.

The chain combines TRBV5-1 with TRBJ2-7, with 10 bases lining up with TRBD1. V dropped 4 bases and J dropped 3; count of bases not matched to a gene: 7. The CDR3 extends over 15 amino acids. Germline CDR1 SGHRS, CDR2 YFSETQ. This CDR3 is CASSLGQGGHYEQYF. The CDR3, as DNA: TGCGCCAGCAGCCTCGGACAGGGGGGCCACTACGAGCAGTACTTC.

This clone was recorded once. V gene TRBV21-1 combines with J gene TRBJ2-7. TRBV21-1 is labeled a pseudogene. The CDR3 contains 16 residues. The CDR3, as DNA: TGTGCCAGCAGCGCTCCGTCGTGGGTTGCCAACTACGAGCAGTACTTC. It encodes CASSAPSWVANYEQYF.

V usage is TRBV23-1 and J usage is TRBJ2-5, with TRBD2 matching 10 bases. TRBV23-1 is an open reading frame whose function is uncertain. This CDR3 contains 17 residues. V dropped 0 bases and J dropped 4; count of bases not matched to a gene: 8. The CDR3 coding sequence is TGCGCCAGCAGTCAATCGGGCGAGCGGGGGGGCCGAGAGACCCAGTACTTC. Its translation is CASSQSGERGGRETQYF.

The V and J genes are TRBV6-6 and TRBJ1-2, with no clear D. V gave up 2 bases and J gave up 3 bases, with 10 bases separating them. Per germline, CDR1 MNHNY and CDR2 SVGAGI (reference sequence). This CDR3 has 14 residues. This CDR3 reads CASSYGPQHYGYTF. The DNA for the CDR3 is TGTGCCAGCAGTTACGGGCCGCAACACTATGGCTACACCTTC.

On this clone: The sample has other DNA sequences that encode this CDR3 too. This rearrangement joins TRBV9 to TRBJ1-2; 9 bases map to TRBD1. This CDR3 has 14 residues. V lost 3 bases to trimming and J lost 2 bases; unmatched junction nucleotides: 2. Germline V gene sequence: CDR1 SGDLS, CDR2 YYNGEE. Here the CDR3 reads CASSAGQGNYGYTF. CDR3 sequence (DNA): TGTGCCAGCAGCGCGGGACAGGGAAACTATGGCTACACCTTC.

The chain joins TRBV6-5 to TRBJ1-1; D may be TRBD1 (5 bases). The CDR3 has 13 amino acids. The V and J ends lost 5 bases and 8 bases respectively, with 15 bases between them. CDR1 and CDR2 from the germline V gene are MNHEY and SVGAGI. The CDR3 here is CASSTRWGTEAFF. CDR3 DNA: TGTGCCAGCAGTACCCGGTGGGGGACCGAAGCTTTCTTT.

The V gene is TRBV27, the J gene TRBJ1-2; the D is unclear. The CDR3 runs to 14 residues. Per germline, CDR1 MNHEY and CDR2 SMNVEV (reference sequence). V was clipped by 4 bases and J by 4 bases, with 13 bases between them. The CDR3 loop is CASSSAGAVYGYTF. The CDR3 DNA sequence: TGTGCCAGCAGTTCGGCTGGTGCCGTCTATGGCTACACCTTC.

This sequence joins TRBV19 and TRBJ1-4; 8 nucleotides match TRBD1. Germline CDR1 LNHDA, CDR2 SQIVND (reference sequence). V dropped 4 bases and J dropped 6; count of bases not matched to a gene: 7. The CDR3 sequence is 15 residues long. The chain's CDR3 is CASSKNRGEDEKLFF. The DNA of the CDR3 is TGTGCCAGTAGTAAGAACAGGGGGGAGGATGAAAAACTGTTTTTT.

The chain is built from TRBV2 and TRBJ2-2; no clear D gene. Germline CDR1 is SNHLY and CDR2 is FYNNEI. V shed 7 bases and J shed 3 bases, with 12 bases lying between them. There are 14 residues in the CDR3. CDR3 protein: CASTKVEDTGELFF. The CDR3 DNA sequence: TGTGCCAGCACTAAGGTCGAGGACACCGGGGAGCTGTTTTTT.

Turning to this clone: One junction end disagrees with the germline gene, perhaps due to a read error. J is TRBJ1-3 and V is TRBV30; no reliable D call. The germline V gene encodes CDR1 GTSNPN and CDR2 SVGIG (reference sequence). The CDR3 contains 13 residues. The CDR3 bases are TGTGCCTGGAGTGTTTATGCCGGAAACACCACATATTTT. Its translation: CAWSVYAGNTTYF. The whole variable domain, remainder taken from reference TRBV30 and TRBJ1-3, is SQTIHQWPATLVQPVGSPLSLECTVEGTSNPNLYWYRQAAGRGLQLLFYSVGIGQISSEVPQNLSASRPQDRQFILSSKKLLLSDSGFYLCAWSVYAGNTTYFGEGSWLTVV.

The chain combines TRBV7-5 with TRBJ2-3; the table calls TRBD2, which could not be checked here. TRBV7-5 is shown as a pseudogene. The CDR3 runs 15 residues. The CDR3 reads CVRSFGRVETDTQYF. As DNA, the CDR3 is TGTGTCAGAAGCTTTGGGAGAGTAGAAACAGATACGCAGTATTTT.

The chain joins TRBV27 to TRBJ2-7; D is uncertain. The germline CDR1 and CDR2 sequences are MNHEY and SMNVEV (reference sequence). V dropped 6 bases and J dropped 0 bases, with 12 bases sitting between them. This CDR3 region has 14 residues. The CDR3 loop is CASRPTKSSYEQYF. The CDR3 bases are TGTGCCAGCAGACCAACCAAAAGCTCCTACGAGCAGTACTTC.

V and J are TRBV7-9 and TRBJ1-1, with D unresolved. V was shortened by 3 bases and J by 3 bases, with 11 bases between the two germline ends. Germline CDR1 reads SEHNR; CDR2 reads FQNEAQ (reference sequence). This CDR3 contains 14 residues. CDR3 residues: CASSFLVEYTEAFF. The CDR3 nucleotides are TGTGCCAGCAGCTTCCTTGTGGAGTACACTGAAGCTTTCTTT.

In its sample, this clone was seen a few times. The chain combines TRBV7-9 with TRBJ1-2; TRBD1 might be the D (6 bases). The germline V and J ends were trimmed by 2 bases and 3 bases, with 22 bases remaining between them. The germline CDR1 and CDR2 sequences are SEHNR and FQNEAQ (reference sequence). The CDR3 has 18 amino acids. CDR3 region: CASSLTVGGRGGDYGYTF. DNA for the CDR3: TGTGCCAGCAGCTTAACCGTTGGGGGGCGCGGTGGCGACTATGGCTACACCTTC.

The chain uses TRBV18 and TRBJ1-1; 8 bases line up with TRBD1. The CDR3 is 12 residues long. Germline V gene sequence: CDR1 KGHSH, CDR2 LQKENI. V was clipped by 1 base and J by 11 bases; unmatched bases: 3. The CDR3 sequence is CASSPLRQGAFF. The CDR3 DNA follows: TGTGCCAGCTCACCACTGCGACAGGGGGCTTTCTTT.

V gene TRBV25-1 combines with J gene TRBJ1-1, with TRBD1 identical over 8 bases. Germline V gives CDR1 MGHDK, CDR2 SYGVNS. The V gene end was trimmed by 6 bases and the J gene end by 4 bases; junction bases not matched to a gene: 4. The CDR3 spans 13 residues. The CDR3 region has the DNA TGTGCCAGCAGCGCGACAGGGGCCACTGAAGCTTTCTTT. It translates to CASSATGATEAFF.